Listed here are 22 T cell receptor beta chains from one sample, sequenced in a study of OX40 agonist ivuxolimab in advanced cancers. Produced via immunoSEQ multiplex PCR; TCRdb's table is partial and in-frame only. There are tens of thousands of clones in the sample; around nine tenths occur only once, and around 0.3% lies in the top ten. The specimen was CD4+ or CD8+ T cells sorted from blood, collected in a trial of the OX40 agonist ivuxolimab. The source is an adult with an advanced solid tumor such as melanoma, head and neck, liver or kidney cancer.

CDR3 residues: CASSVSPSGNEKLFF. The CDR3 nucleotides read TGTGCCAGCTCAGTCAGCCCCTCAGGGAATGAAAAACTGTTTTTT. This chain connects TRBV18 to TRBJ1-4, with a tentative D call TRBD1 (5 bases). V lost 5 bases, J lost 5 bases, and 15 bases lay in between. This CDR3 spans 15 amino acids. Germline values: CDR1 KGHSH, CDR2 LQKENI.

This chain uses TRBV6-5 with TRBJ1-5; TRBD1 aligns across 8 bases. The CDR3 spans 15 residues. CDR1 is MNHEY, CDR2 SVGAGI, per germline. The V segment lost 6 bases and the J segment 4 bases; nucleotides outside the gene matches: 8. For the CDR3, the DNA is TGTGCCAGCAGCCTCCTGGACAGGGTGAATCAGCCCCAGCATTTT. This codes for CASSLLDRVNQPQHF.

V is TRBV9 and J is TRBJ2-7, with no clear D. Germline CDR1 SGDLS, CDR2 YYNGEE. Trimming pared 3 bases from V and 8 bases from J, leaving 18 bases between. There are 14 residues in the CDR3. The CDR3 DNA reads TGTGCCAGCAGCGCAGCCCCCGATCAAGGACAGCAGTACTTC. It specifies CASSAAPDQGQQYF.

J is TRBJ2-7 and V is TRBV4-2, with 11 bases identical to TRBD1. Germline V gene lookup returns CDR1 LGHNA and CDR2 YNFKEQ. The V gene end was trimmed by 1 base and the J gene end by 6 bases; junction bases not matched to a gene: 8. CDR3 length: 16 residues. The CDR3 sequence is CASSQGQRTGGFEQYF. For the CDR3, the DNA is TGTGCCAGCAGCCAAGGCCAGCGGACAGGGGGCTTCGAGCAGTACTTC.

The J gene is TRBJ2-3, the V gene TRBV19; D unresolved. Deletions cut 5 bases from V and 6 bases from J, with 12 bases between. The CDR3 runs 13 residues. Germline V gives CDR1 LNHDA, CDR2 SQIVND (reference sequence). As DNA, the CDR3 is TGTGCCAGTAGTCCGAGTAGTGGGGATACGCAGTATTTT. Residues: CASSPSSGDTQYF.

The V and J genes are TRBV6-5 and TRBJ2-3, with D possibly TRBD2 on 5 matching bases. The CDR3 runs to 13 residues. Germline CDR1 MNHEY, CDR2 SVGAGI. V was pared by 7 bases and J by 5 bases, with 13 bases between. CDR3 region: CASTHPGVDTQYF. The CDR3 DNA sequence: TGTGCCAGCACCCACCCCGGGGTAGATACGCAGTATTTT.

This chain links TRBV19 with TRBJ1-5; TRBD1 is a possible D gene (6 bases). The length of the CDR3 is 14 residues. Trimming left V 7 bases short and J 8 bases short, with 18 bases between. Germline V gene data show CDR1 as LNHDA and CDR2 as SQIVND (reference sequence). CDR3 protein: CASTLGGVVEPQHF. As DNA, the CDR3 is TGTGCCAGTACCTTAGGGGGGGTCGTGGAGCCCCAGCATTTT. Drawing the rest from reference TRBV19 and TRBJ1-5, the complete variable domain is DGGITQSPKYLFRKEGQNVTLSCEQNLNHDAMYWYRQDPGQGLRLIYYSQIVNDFQKGDIAEGYSVSREKKESFPLTVTSAQKNPTAFYLCASTLGGVVEPQHFGDGTRLSIL.

CDR3 loop: CASSVVFPDRPPGAFF. CDR3 DNA: TGTGCCAGCAGCGTAGTTTTCCCAGACAGGCCGCCTGGGGCTTTCTTT. The V call is TRBV9, the J call TRBJ1-1, with D possibly matching TRBD1 (6 bases). V lost 0 bases, J lost 11 bases, and 23 bases lay in between. The CDR3 covers 16 residues. Germline CDR1 reads SGDLS; CDR2 reads YYNGEE.

This clone was observed a single time. This sequence joins TRBV18 and TRBJ2-7; a weak D match, TRBD1 (5 bases). Germline CDR1 reads KGHSH; CDR2 reads LQKENI. There are 13 residues in the CDR3. V lost 2 bases to trimming and J lost 6 bases, with 11 bases between them. This chain's CDR3 is CASSPGQHAEQYF. Written as DNA, the CDR3 is TGTGCCAGCTCACCAGGACAACATGCCGAGCAGTACTTC. Combining the CDR3 with reference TRBV18 and TRBJ2-7 gives the whole variable domain NAGVMQNPRHLVRRRGQEARLRCSPMKGHSHVYWYRQLPEEGLKFMVYLQKENIIDESGMPKERFSAEFPKEGPSILRIQQVVRGDSAAYFCASSPGQHAEQYFGPGTRLTVT.

The chain has TRBV6-6 and TRBJ1-3; D ambiguous. The CDR3 consists of 16 residues. The V gene lost 5 bases and the J gene lost 0 bases, with 14 bases spanning the gap. Germline V gene data show CDR1 as MNHNY and CDR2 as SVGAGI (reference sequence). CDR3 bases: TGTGCCAGCAGTCTCGGGCCCGTAAACTCTGGAAACACCATATATTTT. Its protein product is CASSLGPVNSGNTIYF.

The genes are TRBV5-1 and TRBJ1-2, with 9 bases identical to TRBD1. In germline, CDR1 is SGHRS, CDR2 YFSETQ. This CDR3 spans 16 amino acids. J was trimmed by 7 bases and V by 4 bases; bases with no gene match: 14. The CDR3 here is CASSQDRGWGGGGYTF. CDR3 nucleotide sequence: TGCGCCAGCAGCCAGGACAGGGGTTGGGGTGGCGGTGGCTACACCTTC.

The chain joins TRBV15 to TRBJ1-5, with D possibly being TRBD1 (6 bases). With 0 bases removed from V and 6 bases from J, the gap between germline ends came to 12 bases. Germline V gene sequence: CDR1 LNHNV, CDR2 YYDKDF (reference sequence). The CDR3 covers 15 residues. The CDR3 bases are TGTGCCACCAGCAGAGAACCTGACAGGTCTCAGCCCCAGCATTTT. Amino acid sequence: CATSREPDRSQPQHF.

V is TRBV7-2 and J is TRBJ2-5; the D gene is possibly TRBD2 (5 bases). CDR3 size: 13 residues. Trimming took off 6 bases at V and 5 bases at J, with 13 bases between the two ends. CDR1 is SGHTA and CDR2 is FQGNSA in the germline V gene. The CDR3 region is CASSGRGRETQYF. The DNA of the CDR3 is TGTGCCAGCAGTGGACGGGGTAGGGAGACCCAGTACTTC.

The chain has TRBV11-2 and TRBJ1-1; tentative D call: TRBD1 (5 bases). This CDR3 has 12 amino acids. Germline CDR1 SGHAT, CDR2 FQNNGV. V shed 3 bases and J shed 12 bases, with 14 bases lying between them. CDR3 sequence: CASSFSRVGPFF. As DNA, the CDR3 is TGTGCCAGCAGCTTTTCCAGGGTAGGCCCTTTCTTT. Full variable domain (outside the CDR3, taken from reference TRBV11-2 and TRBJ1-1): EAGVAQSPRYKIIEKRQSVAFWCNPISGHATLYWYQQILGQGPKLLIQFQNNGVVDDSQLPKDRFSAERLKGVDSTLKIQPAKLEDSAVYLCASSFSRVGPFFGQGTRLTVV.

V and J are TRBV4-2 and TRBJ2-3, with TRBD2 as a possible D gene (5 bases). Germline assignment: CDR1 LGHNA and CDR2 YNFKEQ. V shed 1 base and J shed 6 bases, with 17 bases lying between them. This CDR3 comprises 16 residues. The CDR3 DNA sequence: TGTGCCAGCAGCCAAGCTCCCCTAAATAGAGGGGATACGCAGTATTTT. This sequence encodes CASSQAPLNRGDTQYF.

The chain carries TRBV30 and TRBJ2-5; 9 bases are shared with TRBD2. The V segment lost 4 bases and the J segment 2 bases; nucleotides outside the gene matches: 5. Looked up from germline, CDR1 is GTSNPN and CDR2 is SVGIG (reference sequence). This CDR3 is 14 amino acids long. CDR3 loop: CAWTGTSQQETQYF. CDR3 coding DNA: TGTGCCTGGACAGGGACTAGCCAACAAGAGACCCAGTACTTC.

As for this clone: One end of the junction varies from germline; a read error may be responsible. The chain carries TRBV9 and TRBJ1-2; no reliable D call. Per the germline V gene, CDR1 is SGDLS and CDR2 is YYNGEE. This CDR3 is 13 amino acids long. The CDR3 nucleotides read TGTGCCGGCAGCGTAGTTGAAGGGCATGGCTACACCTTC. Amino acid sequence: CAGSVVEGHGYTF. Full variable domain (outside the CDR3, taken from reference TRBV9 and TRBJ1-2): DSGVTQTPKHLITATGQRVTLRCSPRSGDLSVYWYQQSLDQGLQFLIQYYNGEERAKGNILERFSAQQFPDLHSELNLSSLELGDSALYFCAGSVVEGHGYTFGSGTRLTVV.

The gene calls are TRBV7-5 and TRBJ1-5. TRBV7-5 is shown as a pseudogene. The CDR3 has 15 residues. CDR3 protein: CVRSPRDVSNQPQHF. The CDR3 DNA follows: TGTGTCAGAAGCCCGAGAGATGTTAGCAATCAGCCCCAGCATTTT.

This chain joins TRBV27 and TRBJ2-7; 7 bases map to TRBD2. The CDR3 is made up of 16 amino acids. Germline assignment: CDR1 MNHEY and CDR2 SMNVEV (reference sequence). J gave up 0 bases and V 0 bases, and 5 bases lay outside the gene matches. The CDR3 coding sequence is TGTGCCAGCAGTTTATCGGGGCGGGGGTCCTCCTACGAGCAGTACTTC. Its translation is CASSLSGRGSSYEQYF.

The chain joins TRBV5-8 to TRBJ2-7; D is uncertain. With 0 bases removed from V and 0 bases from J, the gap between germline ends came to 13 bases. This CDR3 has 16 amino acids. CDR1 is SGHTS, CDR2 YDEGEE, per germline. Here the CDR3 reads CASSLGPPSGSYEQYF. In nucleotides, the CDR3 is TGTGCCAGCAGCTTGGGACCCCCCTCTGGCTCCTACGAGCAGTACTTC.

J is TRBJ1-1 and V is TRBV21-1; no DNA check was done on the table's D call, TRBD1. TRBV21-1 is a pseudogene. This CDR3 comprises 16 residues. The CDR3 spells CASSKSAVDRNTEAFF. CDR3 DNA: TGTGCCAGCAGCAAATCCGCTGTGGACAGGAACACTGAAGCTTTCTTT.

The chain carries TRBV7-2 and TRBJ2-6; D gene unclear. V was pared by 1 base and J by 3 bases, with 16 bases between. Germline V lookup: CDR1 SGHTA, CDR2 FQGNSA. The length of the CDR3 is 18 residues. CDR3 bases: TGTGCCAGCAGCTTAGTTGGGGTTGACTTAGGTGGGGCCAACGTCCTGACTTTC. Residues: CASSLVGVDLGGANVLTF.